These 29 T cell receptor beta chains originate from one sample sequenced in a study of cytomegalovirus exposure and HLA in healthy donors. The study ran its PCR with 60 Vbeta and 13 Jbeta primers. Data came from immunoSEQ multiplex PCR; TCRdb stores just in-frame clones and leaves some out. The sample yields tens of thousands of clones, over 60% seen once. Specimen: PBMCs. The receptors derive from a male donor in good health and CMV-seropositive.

CDR3 nucleotide sequence: TGTGCCAGCAGGGGGCGGCACACTGAAGCTTTCTTT. Encoded protein: CASRGRHTEAFF. The V call is TRBV28, the J call TRBJ1-1; TRBD1 is a possible D gene (5 bases). The CDR3 contains 12 residues. CDR1 is MDHEN and CDR2 is SYDVKM in the germline V gene. V shed 6 bases and J shed 3 bases, with 8 bases lying between them.

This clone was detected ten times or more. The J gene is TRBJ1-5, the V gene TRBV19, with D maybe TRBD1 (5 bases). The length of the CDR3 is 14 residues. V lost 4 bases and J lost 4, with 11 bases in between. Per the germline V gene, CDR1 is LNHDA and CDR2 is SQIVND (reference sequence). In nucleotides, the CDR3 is TGTGCCAGTAGTACTGCGGGACCGAATCAGCCCCAGCATTTT. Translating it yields CASSTAGPNQPQHF.

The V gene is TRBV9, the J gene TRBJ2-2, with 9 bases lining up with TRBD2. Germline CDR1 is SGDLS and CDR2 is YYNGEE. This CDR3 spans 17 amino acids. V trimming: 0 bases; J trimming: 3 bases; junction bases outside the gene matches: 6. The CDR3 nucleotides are TGTGCCAGCAGCGTAGGGCGGGGGGGCGCCGACACCGGGGAGCTGTTTTTT. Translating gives CASSVGRGGADTGELFF.

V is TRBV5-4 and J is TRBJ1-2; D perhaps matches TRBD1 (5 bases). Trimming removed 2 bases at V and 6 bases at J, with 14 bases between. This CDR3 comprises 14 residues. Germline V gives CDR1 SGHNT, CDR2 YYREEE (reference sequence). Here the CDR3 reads CASSFPGKVDGYTF. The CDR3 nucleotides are TGTGCCAGCAGCTTCCCAGGGAAGGTCGATGGCTACACCTTC.

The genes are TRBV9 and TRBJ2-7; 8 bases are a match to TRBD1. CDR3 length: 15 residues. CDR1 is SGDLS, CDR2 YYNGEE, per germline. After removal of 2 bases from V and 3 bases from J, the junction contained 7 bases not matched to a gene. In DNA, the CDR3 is TGTGCCAGCAGCGTTGGAGGGACAGGAGACTACGAGCAGTACTTC. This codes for CASSVGGTGDYEQYF.

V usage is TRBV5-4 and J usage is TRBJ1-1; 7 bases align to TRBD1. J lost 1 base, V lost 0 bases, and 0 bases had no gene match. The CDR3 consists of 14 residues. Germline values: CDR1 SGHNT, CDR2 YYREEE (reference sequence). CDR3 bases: TGTGCCAGCAGCTTGGGGACAGGGAACACTGAAGCTTTCTTT. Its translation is CASSLGTGNTEAFF.

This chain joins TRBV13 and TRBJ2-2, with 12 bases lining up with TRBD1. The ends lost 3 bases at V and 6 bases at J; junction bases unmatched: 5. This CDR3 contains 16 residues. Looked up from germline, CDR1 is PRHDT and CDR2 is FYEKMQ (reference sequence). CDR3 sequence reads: CASSLGQGALSGELFF. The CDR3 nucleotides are TGTGCCAGCAGCTTGGGACAGGGGGCTCTGTCCGGGGAGCTGTTTTTT.

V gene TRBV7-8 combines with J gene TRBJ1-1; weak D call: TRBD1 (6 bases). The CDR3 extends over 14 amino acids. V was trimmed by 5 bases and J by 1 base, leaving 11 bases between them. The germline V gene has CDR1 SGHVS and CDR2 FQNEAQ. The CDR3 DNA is TGTGCCAGCAGCGGGGGACATACGAACACTGAAGCTTTCTTT. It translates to CASSGGHTNTEAFF.

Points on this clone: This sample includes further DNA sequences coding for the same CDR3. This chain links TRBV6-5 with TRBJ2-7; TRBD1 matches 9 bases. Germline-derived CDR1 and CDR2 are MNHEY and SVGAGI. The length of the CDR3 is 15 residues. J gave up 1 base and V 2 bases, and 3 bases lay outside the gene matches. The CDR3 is CASSYGTGSSYEQYF. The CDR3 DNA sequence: TGTGCCAGCAGTTACGGGACAGGGTCATCCTACGAGCAGTACTTC.

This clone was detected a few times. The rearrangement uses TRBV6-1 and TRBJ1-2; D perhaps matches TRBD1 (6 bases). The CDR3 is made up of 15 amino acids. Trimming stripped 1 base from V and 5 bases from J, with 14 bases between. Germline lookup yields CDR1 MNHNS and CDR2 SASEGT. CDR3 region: CASSEVGDQGYGYTF. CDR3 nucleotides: TGTGCCAGCAGTGAAGTCGGCGACCAGGGGTATGGCTACACCTTC.

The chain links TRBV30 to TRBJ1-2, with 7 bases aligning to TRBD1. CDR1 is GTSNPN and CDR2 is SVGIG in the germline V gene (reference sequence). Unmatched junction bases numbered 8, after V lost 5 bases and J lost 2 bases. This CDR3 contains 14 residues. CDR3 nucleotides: TGTGCCTGGTACAGGGGCCTTAGGAACTATGGCTACACCTTC. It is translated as CAWYRGLRNYGYTF.

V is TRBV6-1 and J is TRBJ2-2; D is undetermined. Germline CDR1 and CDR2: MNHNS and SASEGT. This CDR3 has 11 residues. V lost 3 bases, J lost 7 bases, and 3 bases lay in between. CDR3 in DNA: TGTGCCAGCAGTGATATCGGGGAGCTGTTTTTT. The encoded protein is CASSDIGELFF.

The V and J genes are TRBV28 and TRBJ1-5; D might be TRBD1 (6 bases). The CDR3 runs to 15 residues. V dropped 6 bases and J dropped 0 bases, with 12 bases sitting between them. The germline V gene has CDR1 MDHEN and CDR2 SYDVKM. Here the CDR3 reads CASSRQVASNQPQHF. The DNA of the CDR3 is TGTGCCAGCAGCCGACAGGTTGCTAGCAATCAGCCCCAGCATTTT.

The CDR3 DNA is TGTGCCAGCAGCTTTGGTGGGGCTCGGTACGAGCAGTACTTC. The encoded protein is CASSFGGARYEQYF. This chain uses TRBV5-6 with TRBJ2-7; D is possibly TRBD1 (5 bases). The V gene lost 2 bases and the J gene lost 4 bases, with 13 bases spanning the gap. CDR1 and CDR2 from the germline V gene are SGHDT and YYEEEE. The CDR3 totals 14 residues. Full variable domain (missing parts from reference TRBV5-6 and TRBJ2-7): DAGVTQSPTHLIKTRGQQVTLRCSPKSGHDTVSWYQQALGQGPQFIFQYYEEEERQRGNFPDRFSGHQFPNYSSELNVNALLLGDSALYLCASSFGGARYEQYFGPGTRLTVT.

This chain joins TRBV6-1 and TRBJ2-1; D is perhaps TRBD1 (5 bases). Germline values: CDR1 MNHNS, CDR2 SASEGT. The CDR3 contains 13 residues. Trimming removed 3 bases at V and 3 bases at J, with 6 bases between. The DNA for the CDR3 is TGTGCCAGCAGTGAGACAGACTACAATGAGCAGTTCTTC. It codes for CASSETDYNEQFF.

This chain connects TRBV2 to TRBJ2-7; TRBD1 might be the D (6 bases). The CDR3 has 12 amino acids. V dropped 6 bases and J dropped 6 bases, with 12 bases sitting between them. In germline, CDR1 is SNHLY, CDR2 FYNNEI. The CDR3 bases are TGTGCCAGCAGGGGACACATGGGCGAGCAGTACTTC. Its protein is CASRGHMGEQYF.

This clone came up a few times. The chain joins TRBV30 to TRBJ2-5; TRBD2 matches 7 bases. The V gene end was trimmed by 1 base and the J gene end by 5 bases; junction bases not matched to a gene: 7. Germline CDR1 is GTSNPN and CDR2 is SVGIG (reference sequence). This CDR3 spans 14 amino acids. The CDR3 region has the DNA TGTGCCTGGAGTGGACATATCGGGGGGGAGACCCAGTACTTC. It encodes CAWSGHIGGETQYF.

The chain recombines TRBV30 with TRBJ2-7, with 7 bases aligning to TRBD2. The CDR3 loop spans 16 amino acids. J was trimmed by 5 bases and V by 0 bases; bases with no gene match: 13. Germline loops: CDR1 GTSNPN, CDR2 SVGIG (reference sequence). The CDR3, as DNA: TGTGCCTGGAGTGTGGTGGGCGGGAGTGGGGAACACGAGCAGTACTTC. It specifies CAWSVVGGSGEHEQYF.

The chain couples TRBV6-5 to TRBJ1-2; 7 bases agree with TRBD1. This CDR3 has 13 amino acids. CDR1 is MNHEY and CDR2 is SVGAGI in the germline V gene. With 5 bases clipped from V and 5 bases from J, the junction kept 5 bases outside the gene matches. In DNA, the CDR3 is TGTGCCAGCAGTCCCCCGACAGGGTATGGCTACACCTTC. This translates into CASSPPTGYGYTF.

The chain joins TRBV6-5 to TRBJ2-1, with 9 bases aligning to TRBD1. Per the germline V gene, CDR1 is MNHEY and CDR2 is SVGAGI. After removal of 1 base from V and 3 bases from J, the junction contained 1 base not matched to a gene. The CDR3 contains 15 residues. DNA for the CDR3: TGTGCCAGCAGTTACTTGGGACAGGGCTACAATGAGCAGTTCTTC. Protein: CASSYLGQGYNEQFF.

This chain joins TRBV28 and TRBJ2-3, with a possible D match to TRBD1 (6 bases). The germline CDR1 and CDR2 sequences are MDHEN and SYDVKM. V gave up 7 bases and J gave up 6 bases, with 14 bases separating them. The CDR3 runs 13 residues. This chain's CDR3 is CASNRDTKDTQYF. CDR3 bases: TGTGCCAGCAACCGGGACACGAAGGATACGCAGTATTTT.

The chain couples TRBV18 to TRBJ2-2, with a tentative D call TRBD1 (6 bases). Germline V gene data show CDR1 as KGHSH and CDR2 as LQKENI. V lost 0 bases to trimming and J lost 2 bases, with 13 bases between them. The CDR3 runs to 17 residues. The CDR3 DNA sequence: TGTGCCAGCTCACCACCGGGGGCGGCCGGTAACACCGGGGAGCTGTTTTTT. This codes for CASSPPGAAGNTGELFF.

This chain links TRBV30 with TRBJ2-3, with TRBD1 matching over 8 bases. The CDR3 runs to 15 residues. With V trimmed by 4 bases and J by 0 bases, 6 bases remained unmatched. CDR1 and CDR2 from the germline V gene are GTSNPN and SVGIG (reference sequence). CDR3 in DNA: TGTGCCTGGACGCTGACAGGGGCTAGCACAGATACGCAGTATTTT. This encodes CAWTLTGASTDTQYF. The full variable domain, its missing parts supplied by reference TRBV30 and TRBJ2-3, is SQTIHQWPATLVQPVGSPLSLECTVEGTSNPNLYWYRQAAGRGLQLLFYSVGIGQISSEVPQNLSASRPQDRQFILSSKKLLLSDSGFYLCAWTLTGASTDTQYFGPGTRLTVL.

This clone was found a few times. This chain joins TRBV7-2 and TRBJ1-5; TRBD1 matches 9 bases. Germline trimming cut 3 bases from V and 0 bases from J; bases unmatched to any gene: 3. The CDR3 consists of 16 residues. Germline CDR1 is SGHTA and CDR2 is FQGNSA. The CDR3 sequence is CASSLGTGISNQPQHF. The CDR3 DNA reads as TGTGCCAGCAGCTTGGGGACAGGGATTAGCAATCAGCCCCAGCATTTT.

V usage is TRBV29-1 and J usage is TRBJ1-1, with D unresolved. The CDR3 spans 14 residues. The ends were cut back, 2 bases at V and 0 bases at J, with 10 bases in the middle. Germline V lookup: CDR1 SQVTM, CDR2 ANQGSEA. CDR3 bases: TGCAGCGTTGAACGGGGTGGGGTGAACACTGAAGCTTTCTTT. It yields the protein CSVERGGVNTEAFF.

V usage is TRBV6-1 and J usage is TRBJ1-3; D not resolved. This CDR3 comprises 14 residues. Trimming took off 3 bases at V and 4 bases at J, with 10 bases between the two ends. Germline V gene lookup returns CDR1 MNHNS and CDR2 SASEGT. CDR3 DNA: TGTGCCAGCAGTGAGTTTGGAGGGGGAAACACCATATATTTT. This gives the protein CASSEFGGGNTIYF.

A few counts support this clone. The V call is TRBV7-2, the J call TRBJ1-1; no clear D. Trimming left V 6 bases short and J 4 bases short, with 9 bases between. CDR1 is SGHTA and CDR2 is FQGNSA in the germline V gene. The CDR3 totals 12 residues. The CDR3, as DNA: TGTGCCAGCAGTCACCCAGGCACTGAAGCTTTCTTT. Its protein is CASSHPGTEAFF.

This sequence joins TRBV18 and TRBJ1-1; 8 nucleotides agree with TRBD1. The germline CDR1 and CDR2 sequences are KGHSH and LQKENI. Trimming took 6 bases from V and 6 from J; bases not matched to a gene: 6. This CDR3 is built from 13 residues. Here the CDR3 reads CASSYDRGPEAFF. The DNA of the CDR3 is TGTGCCAGCTCCTACGACAGGGGCCCTGAAGCTTTCTTT. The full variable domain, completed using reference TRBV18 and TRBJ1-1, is NAGVMQNPRHLVRRRGQEARLRCSPMKGHSHVYWYRQLPEEGLKFMVYLQKENIIDESGMPKERFSAEFPKEGPSILRIQQVVRGDSAAYFCASSYDRGPEAFFGQGTRLTVV.

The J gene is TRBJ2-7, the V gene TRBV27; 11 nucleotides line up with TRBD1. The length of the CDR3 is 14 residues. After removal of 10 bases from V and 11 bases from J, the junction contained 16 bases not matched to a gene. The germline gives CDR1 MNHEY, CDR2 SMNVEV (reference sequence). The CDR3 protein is CATSQGTGGRKEYF. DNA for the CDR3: TGTGCCACTTCTCAGGGGACAGGGGGTAGAAAGGAGTACTTC.